The 8 T cell receptor beta chains reported below all come from one sample, sequenced in a study of cytomegalovirus exposure and HLA in healthy donors. The PCR had 60 Vbeta and 13 Jbeta primers. The table came from immunoSEQ multiplex PCR; TCRdb's copy has only in-frame clones and leaves some out. The sample has about 160,000 clones; around three quarters are singletons. The sequenced sample was PBMCs. These receptors all come from a man in his forties or fifties in good health and CMV-seronegative.

This clone was seen a single time. Additional DNA sequences in this sample encode the identical CDR3. The chain links TRBV5-1 to TRBJ2-5, with D maybe TRBD1 (6 bases). The CDR3 spans 15 residues. In germline, CDR1 is SGHRS, CDR2 YFSETQ. The V gene lost 0 bases and the J gene lost 1 base, with 10 bases spanning the gap. The CDR3 coding sequence is TGCGCCAGCAGCTTGGCGGGGACACGCCAAGAGACCCAGTACTTC. Translated, it gives CASSLAGTRQETQYF.

Notes on this clone: The same CDR3 also results from other DNA sequences found in this sample. This chain joins TRBV28 and TRBJ2-7; TRBD1 might be the D (6 bases). The CDR3 runs 14 residues. The V and J ends lost 5 bases and 7 bases respectively, with 18 bases between them. The V gene's germline CDR1 is MDHEN and CDR2 SYDVKM. CDR3 nucleotide sequence: TGTGCCAGCAGTACTTCCAGACAGGCCGTTGAGCAGTACTTC. Translation: CASSTSRQAVEQYF.

The genes are TRBV9 and TRBJ2-1; 9 bases map to TRBD1. The germline V gene encodes CDR1 SGDLS and CDR2 YYNGEE. The CDR3 consists of 14 residues. J lost 5 bases, V lost 0 bases, and 0 bases had no gene match. The CDR3: CASSVGTGDNEQFF. The CDR3 DNA sequence: TGTGCCAGCAGCGTAGGGACAGGGGACAATGAGCAGTTCTTC.

The V gene is TRBV7-9, the J gene TRBJ1-1; D ambiguous. Germline CDR1 SEHNR, CDR2 FQNEAQ (reference sequence). Between the trimmed V and J ends, which lost 1 base and 3 bases, there was a span of 6 bases. The CDR3 sequence is 13 residues long. In DNA form, the CDR3 reads TGTGCCAGCAGCTTAGGAGGCGACACTGAAGCTTTCTTT. Amino acids: CASSLGGDTEAFF.

The rearrangement links TRBV27 to TRBJ2-7; 7 bases match TRBD2. This CDR3 spans 15 amino acids. V trimming: 0 bases; J trimming: 1 base; junction bases outside the gene matches: 3. Germline V lookup: CDR1 MNHEY, CDR2 SMNVEV (reference sequence). CDR3 amino acids: CASSLSVGRSYEQYF. The CDR3 bases are TGTGCCAGCAGTTTATCGGTCGGGAGGTCCTACGAGCAGTACTTC.

For this clone: The junction departs from germline at one end; a sequencing error may be responsible. The gene calls are TRBV4-1 and TRBJ2-4; D uncertain. The CDR3 consists of 12 residues. Germline V gene lookup returns CDR1 MGHRA and CDR2 YSYEKL. CDR3 sequence (DNA): TGCGCCAGCAGCCCGACCAAAAACAGTCAGTACTTC. Its translation is CASSPTKNSQYF.

This chain links TRBV30 with TRBJ1-1; D possibly corresponds to TRBD1 (5 bases). Trimming shortened V by 3 bases and J by 8 bases, and 13 bases separated the two germline ends. The CDR3 has 12 residues. In germline, CDR1 is GTSNPN, CDR2 SVGIG (reference sequence). In nucleotides, the CDR3 is TGTGCCTGGAGCCAATCCGCAGGGGAAGCTTTCTTT. Its protein product is CAWSQSAGEAFF.

V gene TRBV6-1 combines with J gene TRBJ2-1; 12 bases agree with TRBD2. J gave up 7 bases and V 2 bases, and 0 bases lay outside the gene matches. The CDR3 extends over 14 amino acids. Germline CDR1 and CDR2: MNHNS and SASEGT. CDR3 residues: CASSELAGGNEQFF. CDR3 sequence (DNA): TGTGCCAGCAGTGAACTAGCGGGAGGGAATGAGCAGTTCTTC.